This T cell receptor (beta chain) was obtained from a study of blood T cell repertoires in COVID-19. The wider study: Sites in the United States, Italy and Spain provided acute and convalescent COVID-19 samples.

Data came from immunoSEQ multiplex PCR; TCRdb stores just in-frame clones and leaves some out. The repertoire holds under 450,000 clones, with over 75% as singletons. Participants were aged roughly 18 to 100 years from about two dozen US areas. Participant reports of clinical history set cohort assignment. Donors in Cohort 3 who had recovered were those with two negative PCRs, healthcare professional clearance, or resolution of their symptoms. Germline V gene sequence: CDR1 KGHSH, CDR2 LQKENI. The length of the CDR3 is 14 residues. The V end was cut by 4 bases, the J end by 8 bases, with 17 bases between.

This clonotype was sampled from a woman aged 25-40 years who had recovered from COVID-19. Specimen: PBMCs or T cells enriched from blood (not recorded which). The V gene is TRBV18, the J gene TRBJ1-2; no definite D call. The CDR3 loop is CASSQRSGEEGYTF. CDR3 nucleotides: TGTGCCAGCTCACAGCGATCGGGTGAGGAGGGCTACACCTTC.